What follows are 32 T cell receptor beta chains derived from one specimen sequenced in a study of blood T cells in healthy people across ages. The second PCR ran about 6 to 11 cycles with a sample-barcoded 5' primer and J-beta primers. Using its own MiXCR run on the 5' RACE reads, TCRdb lists one record per CDR3 protein. The table has 900,000 to 950,000 distinct CDR3 sequences, about 27% seen once. These data also formed part of another study, on T cells of mothers and their children.

The sample taken for sequencing was blood. The receptors originated from a woman aged 40-49 years in good health.

This clonotype was counted a few times. The CDR3 bases are TGCGCCAGCAGCTTGTCAGCGTCCTCCGAGTCAGATACGCAGTATTTT. Translation: CASSLSASSESDTQYF. The gene calls are TRBV5-1 and TRBJ2-3; D not certain. V was trimmed by 1 base and J by 4 bases, leaving 16 bases between them. The germline V gene encodes CDR1 SGHRS and CDR2 YFSETQ. This CDR3 contains 16 residues.

The table lists this clonotype with many counts. This chain uses TRBV20-1 with TRBJ2-5, with 7 bases identical to TRBD1. Germline V gives CDR1 DFQATT, CDR2 SNEGSKA (reference sequence). The CDR3 length is 12 residues. This CDR3 reads CRTGESEETQYF. CDR3 bases: TGCAGAACAGGGGAGAGTGAAGAGACCCAGTACTTC.

This clonotype was seen only a few times. The rearrangement links TRBV29-1 to TRBJ1-1; D unclear. CDR1 is SQVTM and CDR2 is ANQGSEA in the germline V gene. The CDR3 has 16 residues. Trimming cost V 3 bases and J 1 base, with 18 bases left between them. This CDR3 is CSVDGAILTTNTEAFF. The DNA for the CDR3 is TGCAGCGTTGATGGTGCAATACTGACGACGAACACTGAAGCTTTCTTT.

This clonotype was recorded many times. The chain has TRBV12-3 or TRBV12-4 and TRBJ2-7; TRBD2 aligns across 8 bases. Trimming removed 3 bases from V and 2 bases from J; junction bases left unmatched: 9. The CDR3 loop spans 16 amino acids. CDR3 sequence: CASSFINPGLAYEQYF. CDR3 sequence (DNA): TGTGCCAGCAGTTTCATAAATCCGGGACTAGCCTACGAGCAGTACTTC.

Note on this clonotype: A clone one base away is much larger, so this may be a read error. The chain combines TRBV5-1 with TRBJ2-1; D is possibly TRBD2 (6 bases). The assigned J gene may be wrong: the sequence end matches TRBJ2-7 better. The CDR3 contains 14 residues. The germline V gene encodes CDR1 SGHRS and CDR2 YFSETQ. The CDR3 here is CASSGQGLYNEQYF. CDR3 DNA: TGCGCCAGCAGTGGGCAGGGACTTTACAATGAGCAGTACTTC.

This rearrangement joins TRBV6-2 or TRBV6-3 to TRBJ2-5; 13 bases map to TRBD2. The V gene's germline CDR1 is MNHEY and CDR2 SVGEGT. This CDR3 has 19 amino acids. Trimming took 2 bases from V and 0 from J; bases not matched to a gene: 9. The CDR3 loop is CASSYVQPGLAGNQETQYF. For the CDR3, the DNA is TGTGCCAGCAGTTACGTTCAGCCGGGACTAGCGGGGAACCAAGAGACCCAGTACTTC.

A word on this clonotype: The CDR3 does not end in the conserved phenylalanine or tryptophan, so this is likely a read error. The chain carries TRBV20-1 and TRBJ1-1; no firm D call. The ends were cut back, 1 base at V and 1 base at J, with 1 base in the middle. This CDR3 region has 11 residues. The germline V gene encodes CDR1 DFQATT and CDR2 SNEGSKA (reference sequence). CDR3 residues: CSARGNTEAFC. In nucleotides, the CDR3 is TGCAGTGCTAGAGGGAACACTGAAGCTTTCTGT.

The chain combines TRBV7-2 with TRBJ1-5, with D perhaps matching TRBD1 (6 bases). Trimming left V 1 base short and J 1 base short, with 17 bases between. The CDR3 is made up of 18 amino acids. Germline assignment: CDR1 SGHTA and CDR2 FQGNSA. The CDR3 sequence is CASSLGSGELESNQPQHF. DNA for the CDR3: TGTGCCAGCAGCTTAGGTTCAGGGGAGCTCGAAAGCAATCAGCCCCAGCATTTT.

V usage is TRBV3-1 and J usage is TRBJ2-1, with TRBD2 identical over 16 bases. The germline V gene encodes CDR1 LGHDT and CDR2 YNNKEL (reference sequence). J gave up 8 bases and V 6 bases, and 13 bases lay outside the gene matches. The CDR3 length is 18 residues. CDR3 nucleotide sequence: TGTGCCAGCAGATACCGCACCGGGACTAGCGGGGGGGCCTATGAGCAGTTCTTC. This encodes CASRYRTGTSGGAYEQFF.

The chain joins TRBV27 to TRBJ1-2; D is perhaps TRBD1 (5 bases). This CDR3 is 13 amino acids long. The germline CDR1 and CDR2 sequences are MNHEY and SMNVEV (reference sequence). Trimming removed 2 bases from V and 7 bases from J, with 11 bases in between. For the CDR3, the DNA is TGTGCCAGCAGTTTACAAGGGGTCCGTGGCTACACCTTC. Residues: CASSLQGVRGYTF.

In its sample, this clonotype was seen a few times. The chain employs TRBV20-1 and TRBJ2-5, with D perhaps matching TRBD2 (7 bases). The better agreement between TRBJ2-1 and the DNA end casts doubt on the J call. The CDR3 has 14 amino acids. Germline V lookup: CDR1 DFQATT, CDR2 SNEGSKA (reference sequence). The CDR3: CSASEGGDQETQFF. CDR3 DNA: TGCAGTGCTTCCGAGGGGGGGGACCAAGAGACCCAGTTCTTC.

The chain carries TRBV15 and TRBJ2-1; D uncertain. The CDR3 is made up of 11 amino acids. The V gene's germline CDR1 is LNHNV and CDR2 YYDKDF (reference sequence). V gave up 4 bases and J gave up 15 bases, with 13 bases separating them. In nucleotides, the CDR3 is TGTGCCACCAGCAAGTATTCGGCGGTGTTCTTC. Translating gives CATSKYSAVFF.

V and J are TRBV4-1 and TRBJ2-7; TRBD2 matches 9 bases. Trimming at V came to 1 base and at J to 3 bases, leaving 10 bases not matched to a gene. Germline V CDR1 and CDR2: MGHRA, YSYEKL. The CDR3 has 17 residues. The CDR3, as DNA: TGCGCCAGCAGCCAAGTTCTTGGACTAGCGAAAAACTACGAGCAGTACTTC. Its translation is CASSQVLGLAKNYEQYF.

The sample holds many counts of this clonotype. The chain employs TRBV12-3 or TRBV12-4 and TRBJ1-2, with D uncertain. The CDR3 runs to 15 residues. Trimming stripped 5 bases from V and 8 bases from J, with 21 bases between. CDR3 sequence reads: CASSAPSTRVGGYTF. The DNA of the CDR3 is TGTGCCAGCAGTGCCCCTTCTACTAGGGTAGGCGGCTACACCTTC.

This clonotype showed up just a few times. The chain combines TRBV14 with TRBJ2-1; no clear D. Trimming took 0 bases from V and 0 from J, leaving 12 bases between them. The CDR3 totals 17 residues. The germline V gene encodes CDR1 SGHDN and CDR2 FVKESK. The CDR3 sequence: CASSQEIRKVSYNEQFF. In DNA, the CDR3 is TGTGCCAGCAGCCAAGAAATTAGGAAAGTCTCCTACAATGAGCAGTTCTTC.

V is TRBV29-1 and J is TRBJ2-3; no clear D gene. Germline V gene lookup returns CDR1 SQVTM and CDR2 ANQGSEA. The ends were cut back, 7 bases at V and 0 bases at J, with 11 bases in the middle. CDR3 length: 13 amino acids. The CDR3 reads CSERSSSTDTQYF. CDR3 DNA: TGCAGCGAGAGAAGTTCTAGCACAGATACGCAGTATTTT.

V is TRBV3-1 and J is TRBJ1-4, with a tentative D call TRBD1 (5 bases). The CDR3 has 13 amino acids. V lost 5 bases and J 8 bases, leaving 12 bases between the germline ends. Germline V CDR1 and CDR2: LGHDT, YNNKEL (reference sequence). CDR3 DNA: TGTGCCAGCAGCGCCAGGGTAGGGGAAAAACTGTTTTTT. It codes for CASSARVGEKLFF.

This clonotype was observed many times. The chain is built from TRBV5-1 and TRBJ2-3, with 7 bases fitting TRBD1. The germline V gene has CDR1 SGHRS and CDR2 YFSETQ. The ends lost 0 bases at V and 4 bases at J; junction bases unmatched: 2. The CDR3 extends over 14 amino acids. CDR3 DNA sequence: TGCGCCAGCAGCTTGGGACAGGGCGCAGATACGCAGTATTTT. Encoded protein: CASSLGQGADTQYF.

This clonotype was observed a handful of times. The rearrangement joins TRBV12-3 or TRBV12-4 to TRBJ2-3; D is possibly TRBD2 (7 bases). V lost 7 bases to trimming and J lost 1 base, with 18 bases between them. The CDR3 loop spans 16 amino acids. CDR3 amino acids: CASTKGGGARTDTQYF. As DNA, the CDR3 is TGTGCCAGCACCAAAGGGGGGGGGGCGCGCACAGATACGCAGTATTTT.

J is TRBJ2-3 and V is TRBV7-9; D remains ambiguous. The CDR3 runs 13 residues. Germline CDR1 SEHNR, CDR2 FQNEAQ (reference sequence). With 5 bases removed from V and 5 bases from J, the gap between germline ends came to 11 bases. CDR3 in amino acids: CASSLDGRDTQYF. The CDR3 DNA is TGTGCCAGCAGCCTCGACGGCCGAGATACGCAGTATTTT.

In this sample, this clonotype turned up many times. The rearrangement joins TRBV5-1 to TRBJ2-5, with D maybe TRBD2 (6 bases). Germline V CDR1 and CDR2: SGHRS, YFSETQ. V was trimmed by 0 bases and J by 5 bases, leaving 17 bases between them. The CDR3 has 16 amino acids. This CDR3 is CASSLAQGGVGETQYF. As DNA, the CDR3 is TGCGCCAGCAGCTTGGCCCAGGGAGGCGTGGGGGAGACCCAGTACTTC.

About this clonotype: With a much larger clone just one base away, this may be a read error. V and J are TRBV12-3 or TRBV12-4 and TRBJ2-1; 8 nucleotides align to TRBD2. The J call is in doubt because the DNA end fits TRBJ2-7 better. This CDR3 comprises 16 residues. The CDR3 here is CASSPPRGGPYNEQYF. CDR3 DNA sequence: TGTGCCAGCAGTCCCCCCCGGGGGGGCCCCTACAATGAGCAGTACTTC.

The sample holds many counts of this clonotype. The genes are TRBV12-3 or TRBV12-4 and TRBJ1-2; D perhaps matches TRBD1 (5 bases). The V end lost 3 bases, the J end lost 2 bases, and 16 bases lay between the germline ends. The CDR3 has 16 amino acids. The DNA of the CDR3 is TGTGCCAGCAGTTTTCGAGGGACGGATTCAAACTATGGCTACACCTTC. Amino acid sequence: CASSFRGTDSNYGYTF.

This chain joins TRBV5-1 and TRBJ1-5, with a tentative D call TRBD1 (6 bases). This CDR3 is built from 14 residues. Germline V lookup: CDR1 SGHRS, CDR2 YFSETQ. V was cut by 0 bases and J by 3 bases, with 7 bases left in between. This CDR3 reads CASSLAGDNQPQHF. The CDR3 DNA sequence: TGCGCCAGCAGCTTGGCAGGGGACAATCAGCCCCAGCATTTT.

The chain joins TRBV28 to TRBJ1-4; D remains ambiguous. This CDR3 region has 13 residues. V was cut by 11 bases and J by 2 bases, with 12 bases left in between. The V gene's germline CDR1 is MDHEN and CDR2 SYDVKM. CDR3 sequence (DNA): TGTGCCGCTCAGCGGGTGACTAATGAAAAACTGTTTTTT. Protein: CAAQRVTNEKLFF.

This clonotype showed up many times. The rearrangement uses TRBV6-5 and TRBJ2-7; TRBD1 is a possible D gene (6 bases). CDR3 length: 13 residues. Germline V gene sequence: CDR1 MNHEY, CDR2 SVGAGI. V was trimmed by 6 bases and J by 6 bases, leaving 15 bases between them. CDR3: CASSQNPRGEQYF. The DNA of the CDR3 is TGTGCCAGCAGCCAAAACCCCAGGGGCGAGCAGTACTTC.

The CDR3 region has the DNA TGTGCCAGCAGTTACAGGAGCCGTTACCATGACGAGCAGTACTTC. Translated: CASSYRSRYHDEQYF. The V call is TRBV6-5, the J call TRBJ2-7, with no clear D. The CDR3 is made up of 15 amino acids. Per the germline V gene, CDR1 is MNHEY and CDR2 is SVGAGI. Trimming removed 2 bases at V and 5 bases at J, with 16 bases between.

The chain employs TRBV7-9 and TRBJ2-7, with TRBD2 identical over 7 bases. CDR1 is SEHNR and CDR2 is FQNEAQ in the germline V gene (reference sequence). The CDR3 totals 16 residues. V was clipped by 5 bases and J by 0 bases; unmatched bases: 10. CDR3 in amino acids: CASSGVAGESSYEQYF. CDR3 nucleotide sequence: TGTGCCAGCAGCGGGGTGGCGGGGGAGAGCTCCTACGAGCAGTACTTC.

This clonotype was detected ten times or more. With a much larger clone just one base away, this may be a read error. The rearrangement uses TRBV28 and TRBJ1-2, with 7 bases fitting TRBD1. The germline CDR1 and CDR2 sequences are MDHEN and SYDVKM. With V trimmed by 3 bases and J by 4 bases, 2 bases remained unmatched. CDR3 length: 13 residues. The CDR3 here is CASSFSGGYGYTF. DNA for the CDR3: TGTGCCAGCAGTTTTTCAGGGGGCTATGGCTACACCTTC.

The chain uses TRBV7-9 and TRBJ1-1; possibly TRBD1 for D (6 bases). Germline lookup yields CDR1 SEHNR and CDR2 FQNEAQ (reference sequence). The V end was cut by 4 bases, the J end by 2 bases, with 11 bases between. The CDR3 is 14 residues long. The CDR3 nucleotides are TGTGCCAGCAGCTGGACAGACTCAAACACTGAAGCTTTCTTT. This codes for CASSWTDSNTEAFF. Variable domain in full (rest from reference TRBV7-9 and TRBJ1-1): DTGVSQNPRHKITKRGQNVTFRCDPISEHNRLYWYRQTLGQGPEFLTYFQNEAQLEKSRLLSDRFSAERPKGSFSTLEIQRTEQGDSAMYLCASSWTDSNTEAFFGQGTRLTVV.

This clonotype has only a few counts. V is TRBV7-2 and J is TRBJ1-1; no reliable D call. The V and J ends lost 1 base and 0 bases respectively, with 9 bases between them. Germline lookup yields CDR1 SGHTA and CDR2 FQGNSA. This CDR3 is built from 15 residues. The CDR3 here is CASSLGSGLNTEAFF. The CDR3, as DNA: TGTGCCAGCAGCTTAGGATCTGGGTTGAACACTGAAGCTTTCTTT.

Of note for this clonotype: The germline gene is not matched at one end of the junction; a read error may be the cause. The chain joins TRBV4-1 to TRBJ1-1; D is possibly TRBD1 (5 bases). This CDR3 spans 15 amino acids. Germline CDR1 and CDR2: MGHRA and YSYEKL. The CDR3 is CASSQEVTVNSEAFF. For the CDR3, the DNA is TGCGCCAGCAGCCAAGAAGTGACAGTGAACTCTGAAGCTTTCTTT.